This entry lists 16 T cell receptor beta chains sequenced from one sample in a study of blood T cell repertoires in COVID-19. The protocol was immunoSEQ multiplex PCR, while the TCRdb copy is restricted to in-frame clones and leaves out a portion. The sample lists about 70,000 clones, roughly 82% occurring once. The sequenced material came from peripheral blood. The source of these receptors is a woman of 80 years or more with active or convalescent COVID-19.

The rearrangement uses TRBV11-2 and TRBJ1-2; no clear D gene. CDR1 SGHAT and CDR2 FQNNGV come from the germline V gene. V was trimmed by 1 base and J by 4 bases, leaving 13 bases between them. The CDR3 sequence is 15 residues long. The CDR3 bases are TGTGCCAGCAGCTTAGGGGCCGACACTGGCTATGGCTACACCTTC. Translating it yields CASSLGADTGYGYTF.

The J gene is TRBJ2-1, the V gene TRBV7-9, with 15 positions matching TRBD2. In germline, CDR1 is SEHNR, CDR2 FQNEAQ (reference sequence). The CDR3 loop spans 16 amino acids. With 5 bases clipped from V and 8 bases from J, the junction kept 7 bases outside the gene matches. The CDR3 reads CASSRGLAGGLDEQFF. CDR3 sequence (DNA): TGTGCCAGCAGCCGTGGACTAGCGGGGGGGCTTGATGAGCAGTTCTTC.

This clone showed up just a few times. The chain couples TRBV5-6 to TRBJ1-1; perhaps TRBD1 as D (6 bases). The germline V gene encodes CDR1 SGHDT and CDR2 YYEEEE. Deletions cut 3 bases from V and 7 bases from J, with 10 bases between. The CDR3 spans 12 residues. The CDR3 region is CASSWGPGEAFF. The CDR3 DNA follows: TGTGCCAGCAGCTGGGGGCCGGGTGAAGCTTTCTTT.

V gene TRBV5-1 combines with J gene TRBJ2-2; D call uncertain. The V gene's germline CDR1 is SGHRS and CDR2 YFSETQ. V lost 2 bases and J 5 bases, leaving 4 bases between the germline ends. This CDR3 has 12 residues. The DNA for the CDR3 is TGCGCCAGCAGCTTCAAAACCGGGGAGCTGTTTTTT. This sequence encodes CASSFKTGELFF. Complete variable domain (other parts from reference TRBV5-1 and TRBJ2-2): KAGVTQTPRYLIKTRGQQVTLSCSPISGHRSVSWYQQTPGQGLQFLFEYFSETQRNKGNFPGRFSGRQFSNSRSEMNVSTLELGDSALYLCASSFKTGELFFGEGSRLTVL.

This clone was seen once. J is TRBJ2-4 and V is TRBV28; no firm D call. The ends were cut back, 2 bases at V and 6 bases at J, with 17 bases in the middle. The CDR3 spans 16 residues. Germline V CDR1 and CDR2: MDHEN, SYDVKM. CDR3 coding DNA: TGTGCCAGCAGTTTACATTCTCCTTACAAAGTAAACATTCAGTACTTC. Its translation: CASSLHSPYKVNIQYF.

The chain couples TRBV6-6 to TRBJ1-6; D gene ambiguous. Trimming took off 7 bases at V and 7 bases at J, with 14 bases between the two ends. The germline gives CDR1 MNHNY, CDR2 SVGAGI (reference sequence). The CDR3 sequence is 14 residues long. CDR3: CASINSGWNSPLHF. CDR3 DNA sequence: TGTGCCAGCATCAACAGCGGGTGGAATTCACCCCTCCACTTT.

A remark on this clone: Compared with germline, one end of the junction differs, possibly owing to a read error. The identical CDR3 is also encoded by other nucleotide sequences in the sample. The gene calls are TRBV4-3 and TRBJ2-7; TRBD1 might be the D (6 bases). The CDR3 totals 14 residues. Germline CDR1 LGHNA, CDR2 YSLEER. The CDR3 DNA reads TGCGCCAGTAGCCACTCCAGGGGTTCCTACGAGCAGTACTTC. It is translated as CASSHSRGSYEQYF.

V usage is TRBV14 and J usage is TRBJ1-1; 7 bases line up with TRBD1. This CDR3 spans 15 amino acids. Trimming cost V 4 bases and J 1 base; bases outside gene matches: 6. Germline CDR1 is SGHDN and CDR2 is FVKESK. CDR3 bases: TGTGCCAGCAGCCGGTACAGGGGCCCGAACACTGAAGCTTTCTTT. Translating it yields CASSRYRGPNTEAFF.

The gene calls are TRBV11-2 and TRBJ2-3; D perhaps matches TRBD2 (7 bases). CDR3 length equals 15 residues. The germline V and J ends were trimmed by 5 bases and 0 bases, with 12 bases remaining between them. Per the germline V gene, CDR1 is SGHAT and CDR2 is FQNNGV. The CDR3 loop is CASSRRGASTDTQYF. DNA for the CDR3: TGTGCCAGCAGCCGACGGGGGGCGAGCACAGATACGCAGTATTTT.

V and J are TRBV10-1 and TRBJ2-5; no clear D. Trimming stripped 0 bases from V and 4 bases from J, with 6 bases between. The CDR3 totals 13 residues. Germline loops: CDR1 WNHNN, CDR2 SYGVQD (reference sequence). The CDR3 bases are TGCGCCAGCAGTGAGTCGGCAGGAGAGACCCAGTACTTC. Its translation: CASSESAGETQYF.

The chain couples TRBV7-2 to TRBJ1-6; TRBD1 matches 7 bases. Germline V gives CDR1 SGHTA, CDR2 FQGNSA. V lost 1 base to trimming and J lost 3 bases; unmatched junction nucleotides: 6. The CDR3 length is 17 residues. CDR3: CASSLEGYRGYNSPLHF. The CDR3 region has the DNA TGTGCCAGCAGCTTAGAAGGTTACAGGGGCTATAATTCACCCCTCCACTTT.

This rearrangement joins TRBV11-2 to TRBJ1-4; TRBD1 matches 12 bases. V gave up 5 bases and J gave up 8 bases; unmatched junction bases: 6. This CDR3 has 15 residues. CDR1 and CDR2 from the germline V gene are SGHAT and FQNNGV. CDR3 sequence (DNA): TGTGCCAGCAGCCCCGGGACAGGGGGCAGGGAAAAACTGTTTTTT. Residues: CASSPGTGGREKLFF.

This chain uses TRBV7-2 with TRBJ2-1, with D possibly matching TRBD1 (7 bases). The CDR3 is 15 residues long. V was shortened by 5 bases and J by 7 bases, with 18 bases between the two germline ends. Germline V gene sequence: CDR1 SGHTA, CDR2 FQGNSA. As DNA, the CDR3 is TGTGCCAGCAGCCGCGGGACAGTGGTAGGGAATGAGCAGTTCTTC. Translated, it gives CASSRGTVVGNEQFF. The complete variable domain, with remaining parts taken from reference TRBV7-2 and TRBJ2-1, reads GAGVSQSPSNKVTEKGKDVELRCDPISGHTALYWYRQSLGQGLEFLIYFQGNSAPDKSGLPSDRFSAERTGGSVSTLTIQRTQQEDSAVYLCASSRGTVVGNEQFFGPGTRLTVL.

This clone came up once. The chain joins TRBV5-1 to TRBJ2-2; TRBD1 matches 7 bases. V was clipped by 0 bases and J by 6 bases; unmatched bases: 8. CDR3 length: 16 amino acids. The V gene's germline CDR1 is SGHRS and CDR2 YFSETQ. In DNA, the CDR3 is TGCGCCAGCAGCTTGGTAGGGACAGAACTCCCCGGGGAGCTGTTTTTT. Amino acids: CASSLVGTELPGELFF. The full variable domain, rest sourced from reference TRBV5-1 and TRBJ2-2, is KAGVTQTPRYLIKTRGQQVTLSCSPISGHRSVSWYQQTPGQGLQFLFEYFSETQRNKGNFPGRFSGRQFSNSRSEMNVSTLELGDSALYLCASSLVGTELPGELFFGEGSRLTVL.

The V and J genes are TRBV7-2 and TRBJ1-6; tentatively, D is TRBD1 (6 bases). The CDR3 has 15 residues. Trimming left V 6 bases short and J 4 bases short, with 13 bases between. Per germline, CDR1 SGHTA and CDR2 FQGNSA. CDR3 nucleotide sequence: TGTGCCAGCAGTTCAGACAGGCGATATAATTCACCCCTCCACTTT. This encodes CASSSDRRYNSPLHF.

CDR3 amino acids: CASSSQDSGETQYF. Written as DNA, the CDR3 is TGTGCCAGCAGTTCCCAGGACTCGGGAGAGACCCAGTACTTC. The V call is TRBV28, the J call TRBJ2-5, with D tentatively TRBD2 (5 bases). Germline V lookup: CDR1 MDHEN, CDR2 SYDVKM. The CDR3 covers 14 residues. Trimming shortened V by 4 bases and J by 4 bases, and 13 bases separated the two germline ends.